This TCR beta chain comes out of a study of T cells in Graves' hyperthyroidism and ophthalmopathy. Findings and limits, study-wide: In the blood, most expanded thyroid clonotypes above 0.001 appeared as well.

With regard to this clonotype: Its antigen is not known.

Amplification of TCR beta CDR3 regions was performed using RNA transcripts as template. When the TCR CDR3 underwent first-round RT-PCR, the HTBI primer set was used. TCRdb reanalysed the multiplex PCR reads using MiXCR and keeps one entry per CDR3 protein. Seen here are 190,000 or so distinct CDR3 sequences, 15% to 20% observed once, and the top ten hold approximately 40%. V lost 5 bases and J 2 bases, leaving 16 bases between the germline ends. Germline V gene sequence: CDR1 SGHRS, CDR2 YFSETQ. CDR3 length: 15 amino acids. The chain couples TRBV5-1 to TRBJ2-5, with D possibly being TRBD1 or TRBD2 (5 bases each). The clonotype originates from a man aged 35-49 years with Graves' hyperthyroidism. Specimen: blood. The CDR3: CASSLTPGPQETQYF. CDR3 in DNA: TGCGCCAGCAGTTTAACACCGGGACCTCAAGAGACCCAGTACTTC.